The rows below give T cell receptor beta chains drawn from one sample of a study of T cell responses to AZD1222 COVID-19 vaccine. Assay: immunoSEQ multiplex PCR; the TCRdb copy retains only in-frame clones and omits some. Here the sample spans some 140,000 clones, more than 85% being singletons. This specimen was peripheral blood, taken on day 0 of AZD1222 vaccination. The source of these receptors is an adult in good health. CDR3s include the opening cysteine and the closing phenylalanine or tryptophan. Fields, in order: V gene, J gene, D gene, clone size, CDR3 DNA, CDR3 protein. D genes are given only for firm matches. Size is omitted from some rows. Given values are once, few, many or a class for expanded clones.

>TRBV9|TRBJ1-2|.|.
TGTGCCAGCAGCGTAGTGGGGACTAACTATGGCTACACCTTC
CASSVVGTNYGYTF
>TRBV19|TRBJ1-1|TRBD1|.
TGTGCCAGTCAACAGGGGATGAACACTGAAGCTTTCTTT
CASQQGMNTEAFF
>TRBV5-1|TRBJ1-1|.|once
TGCGCCAGCAGCTTGGCCGCGGGGAACACTGAAGCTTTCTTT
CASSLAAGNTEAFF
>TRBV7-9|TRBJ1-1|.|.
TGTGCCAGCAGCCGACAGAGGATGAACACTGAAGCTTTCTTT
CASSRQRMNTEAFF
>TRBV14|TRBJ1-2|TRBD1|.
TGTGCCAGCAGCGAGGGACAGAACTATGGCTACACCTTC
CASSEGQNYGYTF
>TRBV12-3/TRBV12-4|TRBJ2-2|TRBD2|few
TGTGCCAGCAGTCGGACTAGCACCGGGGAGCTGTTTTTT
CASSRTSTGELFF
>TRBV5-1|TRBJ2-1|TRBD1|.
TGCGCCAGTCGCACAGGGGGGTCGGACAATGAGCAGTTCTTC
CASRTGGSDNEQFF
>TRBV27|TRBJ1-2|TRBD1|.
TGTGCCAGCAGTCCCAGCACCGGGACAGGGCATTATGGCTACACCTTC
CASSPSTGTGHYGYTF
>TRBV19|TRBJ1-4|.|.
TGTGCCAGTAGTATGCAGGGTGGCGAAAAACTGTTTTTT
CASSMQGGEKLFF
>TRBV28|TRBJ1-5|TRBD1|.
TGTGCCAGCACCCCCCTGACAGGGGGCTTAGCTCAGCCCCAGCATTTT
CASTPLTGGLAQPQHF
>TRBV2|TRBJ1-1|.|.
TGTGCCAGCAGTGAAGAGGTGAGAGATAAAGCTTTCTTT
CASSEEVRDKAFF
>TRBV5-1|TRBJ1-2|.|.
TGCGCCAGCAGCTTGTTCGCAGGGGTTTACTATGGCTACACCTTC
CASSLFAGVYYGYTF
>TRBV28|TRBJ1-1|.|.
TGTGCCAGCCCCCCCGCATACGGGAACACTGAAGCTTTCTTT
CASPPAYGNTEAFF
>TRBV7-2|TRBJ2-1|.|.
TGTGCCAGCAGCTTAGTAATTGGGCACAATGAGCAGTTCTTC
CASSLVIGHNEQFF
>TRBV28|TRBJ1-5|.|.
TGTGCCACCGTCTGGGAGGGCGATAGCAATCAGCCCCAGCATTTT
CATVWEGDSNQPQHF
>TRBV7-8|TRBJ1-2|.|.
TGTGCCAGCAGCTTAACCAGCGCATATGGCTACACCTTC
CASSLTSAYGYTF
>TRBV28|TRBJ2-1|TRBD2|.
TGTGCCAGCAGTTTATATCAAGGACTAGGTAAATTAGGGCAGTTCTTC
CASSLYQGLGKLGQFF
>TRBV10-3|TRBJ1-6|.|.
TGTGCCTCCAGAGGGGCAGGGTGGGGCTCACCCCTCCACTTT
CASRGAGWGSPLHF
>TRBV5-1|TRBJ2-1|.|.
TGCGCCAGCAGCCCGCTGAGCTCCTACAATGAGCAGTTCTTC
CASSPLSSYNEQFF
>TRBV9|TRBJ2-7|TRBD1|.
TGTGCCAGCAGCACCTGGACAGGGGATAAAGAGCAGTACTTC
CASSTWTGDKEQYF
>TRBV9|TRBJ1-3|.|.
TGTGCCAGCAGCAGGGACCTCTCTGGAAACACCATATATTTT
CASSRDLSGNTIYF
>TRBV7-2|TRBJ2-5|.|.
TGTGCCAGCAGCTTAAGGGCGAGGGGAGAGACCCAGTACTTC
CASSLRARGETQYF
>TRBV7-8|TRBJ1-2|.|once
TGTGCCAGCAGCCCTCCCCTTTACTATGGCTACACCTTC
CASSPPLYYGYTF
>TRBV6-2/TRBV6-3|TRBJ1-2|.|.
TGTGCCAGCAGTTACTTGCGGACAACCTATGGCTACACCTTC
CASSYLRTTYGYTF
>TRBV9|TRBJ1-1|.|.
TGTGCCAGCAGCGCTGGGGTCGGCGACATGAACACTGAAGCTTTCTTT
CASSAGVGDMNTEAFF